Below, 17 T cell receptor beta chains from the same sample are listed, as sequenced in a study of CD8+CD57+ T cells in acquired aplastic anemia. By flow cytometry, patients selected for sequencing had shown an expansion of CD8+CD57+ cells. Genomic DNA provided the template from which TCR beta VDJ and CDR3 profiles were obtained. In TCRdb, the reads were re-called with MiXCR into one record per CDR3 protein. The sample has roughly 240,000 distinct CDR3 sequences, around half seen once. The sample comprised sorted CD4+, CD8+, or CD8+CD57+ T cells (not recorded which) from PBMCs. The receptors originated from a human donor with aplastic anemia.

The V and J genes are TRBV7-8 and TRBJ1-3; no definite D call. The CDR3 extends over 15 amino acids. Germline V gene data show CDR1 as SGHVS and CDR2 as FQNEAQ. V was pared by 2 bases and J by 2 bases, with 10 bases between. In DNA, the CDR3 is TGTGCCAGCAGCTTAACAATGTTGCCTGGAAACACCATATATTTT. Its protein product is CASSLTMLPGNTIYF.

With respect to this clonotype: At one end, the junction sequence differs from germline, possibly due to a read error. The V call is TRBV19, the J call TRBJ2-1, with D possibly TRBD2 on 7 matching bases. The CDR3 sequence is 15 residues long. The V gene's germline CDR1 is LNHDA and CDR2 SQIVND (reference sequence). CDR3 sequence: CAGSIGGDGGNEQFF. CDR3 sequence (DNA): TGTGCCGGTAGTATAGGGGGGGACGGTGGCAATGAGCAGTTCTTC.

This clonotype appeared many times. The chain employs TRBV5-1 and TRBJ2-1; 9 bases fit TRBD2. CDR1 is SGHRS, CDR2 YFSETQ, per germline. V shed 5 bases and J 8 bases; nucleotides not matched to a gene: 11. This CDR3 contains 15 residues. The CDR3 DNA follows: TGCGCCAGCAGGGGAAGCGGGGGGTACGGGTATGAGCAGTTCTTC. Protein: CASRGSGGYGYEQFF.

The chain uses TRBV7-9 and TRBJ2-1; 14 bases match TRBD2. The V and J ends lost 7 bases and 9 bases, in that order; junction bases with no gene match: 11. CDR3 length equals 16 residues. The V gene's germline CDR1 is SEHNR and CDR2 FQNEAQ (reference sequence). The CDR3 protein is CASTPTGTSGSPEQFF. The DNA of the CDR3 is TGTGCCAGCACCCCCACCGGGACTAGCGGGAGTCCTGAGCAGTTCTTC.

J is TRBJ1-5 and V is TRBV7-9, with D possibly being TRBD1 (6 bases). The V end was cut by 3 bases, the J end by 12 bases, with 15 bases between. The CDR3 totals 13 residues. CDR1 and CDR2 from the germline V gene are SEHNR and FQNEAQ (reference sequence). The CDR3 loop is CASSLYDRRIQHF. DNA of the CDR3: TGTGCCAGCAGCTTGTATGACAGGAGGATCCAGCATTTT.

In regard to this clonotype: An end of the junction differs from the germline gene, which may be a read error. The V call is TRBV7-2, the J call TRBJ1-1; D perhaps matches TRBD1 (6 bases). Germline assignment: CDR1 SGHTA and CDR2 FQGNSA. The CDR3 is 15 residues long. CDR3 in DNA: TGCGCCAGCAGCTTGGATGGGGGGCTGAGCACTGAAGCTTTCTTT. Translating it yields CASSLDGGLSTEAFF.

The rearrangement links TRBV19 to TRBJ1-6; D gene ambiguous. Trimming cost V 3 bases and J 10 bases, with 16 bases left between them. The CDR3 covers 15 residues. Germline CDR1 reads LNHDA; CDR2 reads SQIVND (reference sequence). The CDR3 is CASSIEPGRHSPLHF. DNA for the CDR3: TGTGCCAGTAGTATCGAACCGGGGAGGCACTCACCCCTCCACTTT.

This clonotype has only a few counts. V is TRBV2 and J is TRBJ2-1; 12 bases match TRBD2. Germline CDR1 reads SNHLY; CDR2 reads FYNNEI. Trimming cost V 6 bases and J 7 bases; bases outside gene matches: 4. CDR3 length: 14 amino acids. The DNA of the CDR3 is TGTGCCAGCAGCAACGGACTAGCGGGGAATGAGCAGTTCTTC. This encodes CASSNGLAGNEQFF.

This clonotype was counted ten times or more. The chain combines TRBV25-1 with TRBJ1-5; D possibly corresponds to TRBD1 (6 bases). This CDR3 is built from 14 residues. In germline, CDR1 is MGHDK, CDR2 SYGVNS. V lost 3 bases to trimming and J lost 1 base, with 7 bases between them. CDR3: CASSEDRSNQPQHF. The CDR3 nucleotides are TGTGCCAGCAGTGAGGACAGAAGCAATCAGCCCCAGCATTTT.

This clonotype has at least ten counts. The chain recombines TRBV7-9 with TRBJ2-7; tentative D call: TRBD1 (5 bases). Trimming stripped 5 bases from V and 5 bases from J, with 13 bases between. There are 13 residues in the CDR3. Germline V gene lookup returns CDR1 SEHNR and CDR2 FQNEAQ (reference sequence). CDR3 residues: CASSPKDRDEQYF. CDR3 DNA sequence: TGTGCCAGCAGCCCGAAAGACAGAGACGAGCAGTACTTC. Variable domain in full (rest from reference TRBV7-9 and TRBJ2-7): DTGVSQNPRHKITKRGQNVTFRCDPISEHNRLYWYRQTLGQGPEFLTYFQNEAQLEKSRLLSDRFSAERPKGSFSTLEIQRTEQGDSAMYLCASSPKDRDEQYFGPGTRLTVT.

This clonotype was counted many times. This chain joins TRBV24-1 and TRBJ2-1; a possible D gene is TRBD2 (6 bases). V was trimmed by 1 base and J by 8 bases, leaving 20 bases between them. The CDR3 consists of 17 residues. The germline V gene has CDR1 KGHDR and CDR2 SFDVKD. The CDR3 reads CATSDFTQRRGRDEQFF. The CDR3 nucleotides read TGTGCCACCAGTGATTTCACCCAACGGCGGGGAAGGGATGAGCAGTTCTTC.

This clonotype was counted many times. The V and J genes are TRBV15 and TRBJ1-5, with 10 bases matching TRBD1. This CDR3 is built from 14 residues. V was clipped by 3 bases and J by 6 bases; unmatched bases: 2. Germline CDR1 and CDR2: LNHNV and YYDKDF (reference sequence). CDR3 bases: TGTGCCACCAGCAGCGGACAGGGGGGTCAGCCCCAGCATTTT. Translated: CATSSGQGGQPQHF. Drawing the rest from reference TRBV15 and TRBJ1-5, the complete variable domain is DAMVIQNPRYQVTQFGKPVTLSCSQTLNHNVMYWYQQKSSQAPKLLFHYYDKDFNNEADTPDNFQSRRPNTSFCFLDIRSPGLGDTAMYLCATSSGQGGQPQHFGDGTRLSIL.

This clonotype has ten or more counts. The rearrangement joins TRBV5-5 to TRBJ2-1; D might be TRBD2 (6 bases). The CDR3 consists of 15 residues. Deletions cut 1 base from V and 4 bases from J, with 12 bases between. Germline V gives CDR1 SGHKS, CDR2 YYEKEE (reference sequence). The CDR3 protein is CASSLMDGLYNEQFF. The DNA of the CDR3 is TGTGCCAGCAGCTTGATGGACGGACTATACAATGAGCAGTTCTTC.

A word on this clonotype: A much larger clone lies one base from this, so it may be a read error. The V call is TRBV13, the J call TRBJ1-1; a possible D gene is TRBD1 (5 bases). The germline V gene has CDR1 PRHDT and CDR2 FYEKMQ (reference sequence). The CDR3 runs to 15 residues. V was pared by 5 bases and J by 2 bases, with 15 bases between. CDR3 loop: CASSVVEDINTEAFF. Here the CDR3 DNA reads TGTGCCAGCAGCGTAGTGGAGGACATAAACACTGAAGCTTTCTTT.

The chain links TRBV4-1 to TRBJ2-7, with a tentative D call TRBD2 (6 bases). The CDR3 loop spans 14 amino acids. The V end was cut by 1 base, the J end by 3 bases, with 10 bases between. CDR1 and CDR2 (germline): MGHRA, YSYEKL. CDR3 nucleotides: TGCGCCAGCAGCCAAGGTTACGGGGGCTACGAGCAGTACTTC. Translating it yields CASSQGYGGYEQYF.

This clonotype has more than one count but fewer than ten. This may come from a read error, since a much larger clone is one base off. The chain is built from TRBV7-2 and TRBJ2-2; D unclear. Germline lookup yields CDR1 SGHTA and CDR2 FQGNSA. CDR3 size: 12 residues. The CDR3 DNA sequence: TGTGCCGGCAGCCCTGACACCGGGGAGCTGTTTTTT. It is translated as CAGSPDTGELFF.

This clonotype was seen once. The CDR3 DNA reads as TGTGCCAGCAGCTTCCGGGACAGGGGGTTACCCGGGGAGCTGTTTTTT. This translates into CASSFRDRGLPGELFF. The chain carries TRBV7-9 and TRBJ2-2; 11 nucleotides line up with TRBD1. V lost 3 bases and J lost 6; bases outside the gene matches: 6. Germline CDR1 is SEHNR and CDR2 is FQNEAQ (reference sequence). The CDR3 totals 16 residues.